Below, 5 T cell receptor beta chains from the same sample are listed, as sequenced in a study of beta chain features in type 1 diabetes. Investigators reverse transcribed all isolated RNA, so they sequenced expressed TCRB transcripts. Sequencing was performed with immunoSEQ multiplex PCR; in TCRdb, only in-frame clones are kept and a portion is missing. The sample holds under 950,000 clones; around a sixth are singletons and the top ten take 0.023%. The sequencing input was naive CD4+ T cells from blood. Receptor source: a woman aged 18-35 years in good health.

This clone was detected only a few times. The chain couples TRBV7-9 to TRBJ1-3; D uncertain. The V gene's germline CDR1 is SEHNR and CDR2 FQNEAQ (reference sequence). The length of the CDR3 is 19 residues. Trimming took 3 bases from V and 0 from J, leaving 21 bases between them. CDR3 bases: TGTGCCAGCAGCTTCCGGGCCTTCAACACAGAAAGCTCTGGAAACACCATATATTTT. Translating gives CASSFRAFNTESSGNTIYF. The whole variable domain, remainder taken from reference TRBV7-9 and TRBJ1-3, is DTGVSQNPRHKITKRGQNVTFRCDPISEHNRLYWYRQTLGQGPEFLTYFQNEAQLEKSRLLSDRFSAERPKGSFSTLEIQRTEQGDSAMYLCASSFRAFNTESSGNTIYFGEGSWLTVV.

This clone was recorded a few times. CDR3 DNA sequence: TGTGCCAGCAGCCCTAGATTACTAGCCGTTGAGACCCAGTACTTC. This codes for CASSPRLLAVETQYF. The V gene is TRBV5-6, the J gene TRBJ2-5; tentative D call: TRBD2 (6 bases). Germline V gene sequence: CDR1 SGHDT, CDR2 YYEEEE. The CDR3 covers 15 residues. The V end lost 4 bases, the J end lost 5 bases, and 18 bases lay between the germline ends.

This clone was seen a handful of times. The V call is TRBV6-6, the J call TRBJ2-3; D unresolved. Germline V gene data show CDR1 as MNHNY and CDR2 as SVGAGI (reference sequence). Trimming left V 0 bases short and J 2 bases short, with 12 bases between. The CDR3 sequence is 16 residues long. Written as DNA, the CDR3 is TGTGCCAGCAGTTACTCAGGGCCGCGCGTCACAGATACGCAGTATTTT. Its translation: CASSYSGPRVTDTQYF.

This clone has only a few counts. The CDR3 reads CASSRAVSLAGGTDTQYF. The DNA of the CDR3 is TGTGCCAGCAGCCGCGCCGTCTCCCTAGCGGGGGGCACAGATACGCAGTATTTT. The chain recombines TRBV7-3 with TRBJ2-3; 10 positions match TRBD2. Germline trimming cut 5 bases from V and 1 base from J; bases unmatched to any gene: 12. Germline V lookup: CDR1 SGHTA, CDR2 FQGTGA. The CDR3 runs to 18 residues.

The chain is built from TRBV7-8 and TRBJ1-3, with D uncertain. From germline, CDR1 is SGHVS and CDR2 FQNEAQ. CDR3 length: 15 residues. Trimming took 5 bases from V and 2 from J, leaving 13 bases between them. The chain's CDR3 is CASSPRRVPGNTIYF. CDR3 sequence (DNA): TGTGCCAGCAGCCCCAGGAGGGTCCCTGGAAACACCATATATTTT.